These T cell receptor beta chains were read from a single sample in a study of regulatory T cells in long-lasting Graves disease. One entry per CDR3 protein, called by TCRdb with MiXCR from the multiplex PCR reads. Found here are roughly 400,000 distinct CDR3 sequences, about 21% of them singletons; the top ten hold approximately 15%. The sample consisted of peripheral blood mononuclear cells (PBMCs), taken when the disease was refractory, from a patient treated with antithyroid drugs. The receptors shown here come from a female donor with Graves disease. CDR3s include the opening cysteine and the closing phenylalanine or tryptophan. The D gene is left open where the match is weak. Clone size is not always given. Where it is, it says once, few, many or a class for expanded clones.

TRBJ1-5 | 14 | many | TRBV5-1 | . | TGCGCCAGCAGCTTTGGGGGGACCAATCAGCCCCAGCATTTT | CASSFGGTNQPQHF
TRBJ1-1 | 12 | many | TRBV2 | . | TGTGCCAGCAGTGGTGCGAACACTGAAGCTTTCTTT | CASSGANTEAFF
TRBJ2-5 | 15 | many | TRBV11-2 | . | TGTGCCAGCAGCTTAGAAGCTGGGGACCAAGAGACCCAGTACTTC | CASSLEAGDQETQYF
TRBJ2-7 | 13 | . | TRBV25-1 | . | TGTGCCAGCAGTGCTTTAGCTTCTCGCGAGCAGTACTTC | CASSALASREQYF
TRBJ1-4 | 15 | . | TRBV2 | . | TGTGCCAGCAGTAAACAGAGTGCAACTAATGAAAAACTGTTTTTT | CASSKQSATNEKLFF
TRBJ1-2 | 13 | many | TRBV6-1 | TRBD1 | TGTGCCAGCAGCTCGCAGACAGGGGGCGGCTACACCTTC | CASSSQTGGGYTF
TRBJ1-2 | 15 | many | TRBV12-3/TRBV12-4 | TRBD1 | TGTGCCAGCAGTTTAGGCCAAAACAGGGGATCTGGCTACACCTTC | CASSLGQNRGSGYTF
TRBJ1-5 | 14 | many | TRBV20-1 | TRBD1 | TGCAGTGCTAGAGATCACAGGGGGTATCAGCCCCAGCATTTT | CSARDHRGYQPQHF
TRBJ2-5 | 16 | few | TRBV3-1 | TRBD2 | TGTGCCAGCAGCCTCCGACTAGCGGGAGGACAAGAGACCCAGTACTTC | CASSLRLAGGQETQYF
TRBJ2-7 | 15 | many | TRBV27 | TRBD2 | TGTGCCAGCAGTCCCGGGGGACTACCCACCTACGAGCAGTACTTC | CASSPGGLPTYEQYF
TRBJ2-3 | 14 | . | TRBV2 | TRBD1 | TGTGCCAGCAGGACAGGGGGAACCACAGATACGCAGTATTTT | CASRTGGTTDTQYF
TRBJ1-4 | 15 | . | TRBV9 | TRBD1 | TGTGCCAGCAGCTTACTGGACAGGGGAGGTGAAAAACTGTTTTTT | CASSLLDRGGEKLFF
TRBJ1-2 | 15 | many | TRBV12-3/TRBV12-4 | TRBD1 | TGTGCCAGCAGTTGGGACAGCAGTCTTAACTATGGCTACACCTTC | CASSWDSSLNYGYTF
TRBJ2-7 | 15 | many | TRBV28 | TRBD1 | TGTGCCAGCCGGAAACAGGACAGGGTAGCCGGCGAGCAGTACTTC | CASRKQDRVAGEQYF
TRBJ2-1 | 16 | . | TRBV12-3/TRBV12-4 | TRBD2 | TGTGCCAGCAGTACCCCTTCTAGCGGCCCCCGGCTTGAGCAGTTCTTC | CASSTPSSGPRLEQFF
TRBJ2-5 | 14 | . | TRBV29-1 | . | TGCAGCGTTGAAGATTACAATGATCAAGAGACCCAGTACTTC | CSVEDYNDQETQYF
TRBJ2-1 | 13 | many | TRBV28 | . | TGTGCCGGGGCCCAACCGAATAACAATGAGCAGTTCTTC | CAGAQPNNNEQFF
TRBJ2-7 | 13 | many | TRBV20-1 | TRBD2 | TGCAGTGCTATAAGCGGGAGGGAGGTCGAGCAGTACTTC | CSAISGREVEQYF
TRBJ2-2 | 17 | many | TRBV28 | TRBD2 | TGTGCCAGCAGTCCAAACCGGGACTACTTCACGTCCGGGGAGCTGTTTTTT | CASSPNRDYFTSGELFF
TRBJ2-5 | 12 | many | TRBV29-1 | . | TGCAGCGTTGTGGCAGCGGGAGAGACCCAGTACTTC | CSVVAAGETQYF
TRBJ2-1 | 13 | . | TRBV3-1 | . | TGTGCCAGCAGCCAAGGAACCGGGACCTCCGAGTTCTTC | CASSQGTGTSEFF
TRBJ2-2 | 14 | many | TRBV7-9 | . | TGTGCCAGCAGCTTAATAGAGAACACCGGGGAGCTGTTTTTT | CASSLIENTGELFF
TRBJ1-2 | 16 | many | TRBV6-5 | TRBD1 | TGTGCCAGCAGTTCCCCCCCGGGACAGGGAGGCTATGGCTACACCTTC | CASSSPPGQGGYGYTF
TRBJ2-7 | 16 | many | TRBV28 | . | TGTGCCAGCAGTCGCGATCCGGGACACTACAACTACGAGCAGTACTTC | CASSRDPGHYNYEQYF
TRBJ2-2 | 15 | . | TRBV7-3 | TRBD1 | TGTGCCAGCAGCTTACAGGGACAGGGGGTCGGGGAGCTGTTTTTT | CASSLQGQGVGELFF
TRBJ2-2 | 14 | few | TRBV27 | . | TGTGCCAGCAGTTTGCTAGAGTCCACCGGGGAGCTGTTTTTT | CASSLLESTGELFF
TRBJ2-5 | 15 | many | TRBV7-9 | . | TGTGCCAGCAGCATACGTGGGCAGGAGAAGGAGACCCAGTACTTC | CASSIRGQEKETQYF
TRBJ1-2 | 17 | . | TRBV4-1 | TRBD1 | TGCGCCAGCAGCCAAGGAACAAGACAGGGAGCTAACTATGGCTACACCTTC | CASSQGTRQGANYGYTF
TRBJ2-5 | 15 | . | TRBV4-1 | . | TGCGCCAGCAGCCAAATTTTCCCGTTCCAAGAGACCCAGTACTTC | CASSQIFPFQETQYF
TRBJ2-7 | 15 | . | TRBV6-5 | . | TGTGCCAGCAGTTCCATCGATGGGAATACCGTCGAGCAGTACTTC | CASSSIDGNTVEQYF
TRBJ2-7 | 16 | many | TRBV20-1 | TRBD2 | TGCAGTGCTGGCATACTGAAAGCGGGAGCGGTCTACGAGCAGTACTTC | CSAGILKAGAVYEQYF
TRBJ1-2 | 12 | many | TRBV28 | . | TGTGCCAGCAGTTTAATGGGGTATGGCTACACCTTC | CASSLMGYGYTF
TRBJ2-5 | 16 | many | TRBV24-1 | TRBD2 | TGTGCCACCAGTGATTTCCGACTAGCGGGAGGGGAGACCCAGTACTTC | CATSDFRLAGGETQYF
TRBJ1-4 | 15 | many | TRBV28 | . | TGTGCCAGCAAGGGGACATCATTAACTAATGAAAAACTGTTTTTT | CASKGTSLTNEKLFF
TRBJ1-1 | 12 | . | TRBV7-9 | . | TGTGCCAGCAGCTACTTCATCTCTGAAGCTTTCTTT | CASSYFISEAFF
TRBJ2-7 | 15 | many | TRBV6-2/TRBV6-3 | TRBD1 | TGTGCCAGCAGTTATGGGACAGTGCATCTCTACGAGCAGTACTTC | CASSYGTVHLYEQYF
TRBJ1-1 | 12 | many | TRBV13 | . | TGTGCCAGCACCTCACCTAACACTGAAGCTTTCTTT | CASTSPNTEAFF
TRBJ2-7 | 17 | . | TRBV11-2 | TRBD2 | TGTGCCAGCAGCTCTACCGGGACTAGCGGGACCGCCTACGAGCAGTACTTC | CASSSTGTSGTAYEQYF
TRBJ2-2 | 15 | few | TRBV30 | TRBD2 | TGTGCCTGGAGTTATAGCGGGTGGCCCGCCGGGGAGCTGTTTTTT | CAWSYSGWPAGELFF
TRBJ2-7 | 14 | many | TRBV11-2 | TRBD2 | TGTGCCAGCAGCTTAGCACTAGCGGGATCCGAGCAGTACTTC | CASSLALAGSEQYF
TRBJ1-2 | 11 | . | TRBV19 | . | TGTGCCAGTAGTATGAACTATGGCTACACCTTC | CASSMNYGYTF
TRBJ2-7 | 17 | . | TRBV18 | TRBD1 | TGTGCCAGCTCACCACCGGCTTCTGGCGGAACAGGGGGGGAGCAGTACTTC | CASSPPASGGTGGEQYF
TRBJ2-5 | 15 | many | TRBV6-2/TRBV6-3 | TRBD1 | TGTGCCGGCAGTTCGACAGGGGATTGGGAGGAGACCCAGTACTTC | CAGSSTGDWEETQYF
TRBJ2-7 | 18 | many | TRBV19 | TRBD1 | TGTGCCAGTAGTGGGGACTACCCAAGCGGACAGGGGGCATACGAGCAGTACTTC | CASSGDYPSGQGAYEQYF
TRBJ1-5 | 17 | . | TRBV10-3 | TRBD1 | TGTGCCATCAGTGAGTCTGCGTGGGACAGGGAGGGAGAGCCCCAGCATTTT | CAISESAWDREGEPQHF
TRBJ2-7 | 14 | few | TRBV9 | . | TGTGCCAGCAGCCCACGCAGATCTTCCTACGAGCAGTACTTC | CASSPRRSSYEQYF